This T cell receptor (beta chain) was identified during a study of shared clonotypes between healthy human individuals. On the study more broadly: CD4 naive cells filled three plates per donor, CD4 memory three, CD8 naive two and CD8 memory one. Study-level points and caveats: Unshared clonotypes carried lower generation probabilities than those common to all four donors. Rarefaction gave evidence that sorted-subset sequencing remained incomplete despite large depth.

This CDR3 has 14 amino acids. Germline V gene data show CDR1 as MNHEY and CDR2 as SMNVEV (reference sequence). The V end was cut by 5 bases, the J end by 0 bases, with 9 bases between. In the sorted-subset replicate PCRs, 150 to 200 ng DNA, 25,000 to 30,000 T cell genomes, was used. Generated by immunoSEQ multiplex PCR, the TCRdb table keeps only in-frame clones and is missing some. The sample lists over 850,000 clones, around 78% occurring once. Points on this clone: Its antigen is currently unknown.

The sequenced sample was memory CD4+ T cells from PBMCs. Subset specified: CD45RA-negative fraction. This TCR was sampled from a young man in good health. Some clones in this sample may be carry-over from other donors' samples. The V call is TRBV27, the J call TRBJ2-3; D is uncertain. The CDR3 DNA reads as TGTGCCAGCAGTCGGGCGGTTAGCACAGATACGCAGTATTTT. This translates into CASSRAVSTDTQYF.